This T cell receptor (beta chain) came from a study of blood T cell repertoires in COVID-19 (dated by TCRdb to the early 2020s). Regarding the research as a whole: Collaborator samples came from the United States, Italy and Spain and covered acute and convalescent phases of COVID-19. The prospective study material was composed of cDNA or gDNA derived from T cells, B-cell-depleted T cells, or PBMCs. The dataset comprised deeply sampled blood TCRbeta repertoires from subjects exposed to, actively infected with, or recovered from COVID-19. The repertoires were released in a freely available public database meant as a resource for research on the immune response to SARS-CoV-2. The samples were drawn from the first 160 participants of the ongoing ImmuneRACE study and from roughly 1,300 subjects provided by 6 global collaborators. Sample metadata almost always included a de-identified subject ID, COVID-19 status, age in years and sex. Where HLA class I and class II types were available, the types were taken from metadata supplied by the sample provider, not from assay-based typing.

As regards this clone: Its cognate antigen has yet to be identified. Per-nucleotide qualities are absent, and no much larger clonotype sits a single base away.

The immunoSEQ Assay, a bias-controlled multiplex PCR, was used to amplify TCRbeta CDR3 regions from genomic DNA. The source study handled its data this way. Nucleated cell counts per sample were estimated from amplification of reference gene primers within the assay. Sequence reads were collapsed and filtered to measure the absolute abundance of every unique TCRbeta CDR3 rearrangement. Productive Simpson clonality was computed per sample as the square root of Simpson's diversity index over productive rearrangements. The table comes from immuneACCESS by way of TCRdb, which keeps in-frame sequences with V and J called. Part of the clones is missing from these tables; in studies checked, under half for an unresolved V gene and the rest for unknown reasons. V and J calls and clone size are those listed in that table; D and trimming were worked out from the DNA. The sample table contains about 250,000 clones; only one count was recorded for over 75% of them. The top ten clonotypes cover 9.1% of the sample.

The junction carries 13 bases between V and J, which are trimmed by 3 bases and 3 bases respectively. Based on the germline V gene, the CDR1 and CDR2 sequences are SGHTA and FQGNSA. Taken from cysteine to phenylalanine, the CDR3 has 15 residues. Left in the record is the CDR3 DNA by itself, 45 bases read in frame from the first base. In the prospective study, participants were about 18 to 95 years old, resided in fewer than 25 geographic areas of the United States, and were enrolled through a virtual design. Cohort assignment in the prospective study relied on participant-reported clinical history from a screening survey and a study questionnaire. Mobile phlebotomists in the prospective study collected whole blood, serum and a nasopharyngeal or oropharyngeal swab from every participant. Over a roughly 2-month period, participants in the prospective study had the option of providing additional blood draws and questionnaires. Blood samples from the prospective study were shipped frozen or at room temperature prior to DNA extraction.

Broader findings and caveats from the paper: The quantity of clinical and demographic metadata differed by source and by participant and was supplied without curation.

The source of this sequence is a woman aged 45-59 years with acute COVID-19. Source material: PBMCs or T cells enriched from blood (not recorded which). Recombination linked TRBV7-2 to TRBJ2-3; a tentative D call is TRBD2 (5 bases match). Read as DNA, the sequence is TGTGCCAGCAGCTTGGGGAGCGTCCCAACAGATACGCAGTATTTT. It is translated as CASSLGSVPTDTQYF.